This is a list of T cell receptor beta chains from one sample in a study of OX40 agonist ivuxolimab in advanced cancers. The method was immunoSEQ multiplex PCR; TCRdb's version includes in-frame clones alone and lacks a portion of them. This table has about 75,000 clones, around 86% appearing once. The starting material was CD4+ or CD8+ T cells sorted from blood, obtained in a trial of the OX40 agonist ivuxolimab. All receptors derive from an adult with an advanced solid tumor such as melanoma, head and neck, liver or kidney cancer. Both conserved end residues are part of each CDR3. A D gene is named only where the DNA matches it firmly. Expanded clones get a size class; other rows say once, few or many, or leave the size out.

abundance	v_gene	d_gene	j_gene	len	CDR3nt	CDR3aa
-	TRBV19	-	TRBJ2-7	13	TGTGCCAGTAGTATCAGGGCACACTACGAGCAGTACTTC	CASSIRAHYEQYF
once	TRBV6-5	-	TRBJ1-1	15	TGTGCCAGCAGACAATACGGGGGTATTGGCACTGAAGCTTTCTTT	CASRQYGGIGTEAFF
-	TRBV11-2	-	TRBJ2-7	12	TGTGCCAGCAGCTTGTTGGGATACGAGCAGTACTTC	CASSLLGYEQYF
-	TRBV5-6	-	TRBJ1-1	12	TGTGCCAGCAGCATCCAGATCACTGAAGCTTTCTTT	CASSIQITEAFF
-	TRBV5-1	TRBD2	TRBJ2-2	17	TGCGCCAGCAGCTTACTACAAGCGGGGCTAAGTCCCGGGGAGCTGTTTTTT	CASSLLQAGLSPGELFF
few	TRBV5-1	TRBD2	TRBJ2-7	14	TGCGCCAGCAGCTTTAGCGGGAGCTCCTACGAGCAGTACTTC	CASSFSGSSYEQYF
-	TRBV6-1	-	TRBJ1-3	14	TGTGCCAGCAGTGAGAGAGGGACTGGAAACACCATATATTTT	CASSERGTGNTIYF
-	TRBV7-2	-	TRBJ2-1	13	TGTGCCAGCAGCTTATCCGGATACAATGAGCAGTTCTTC	CASSLSGYNEQFF
-	TRBV27	-	TRBJ1-2	15	TGTGCCAGCAGGTCCTGGGGGGGCGCGGACTATGGCTACACCTTC	CASRSWGGADYGYTF
-	TRBV6-5	-	TRBJ1-1	14	TGTGCCAGCAGTTACTCAGGGTTGAACACTGAAGCTTTCTTT	CASSYSGLNTEAFF
-	TRBV5-4	-	TRBJ1-1	15	TGTGCCAGCAGCCGGCCGGACAACAAAGGGACTGAAGCTTTCTTT	CASSRPDNKGTEAFF
once	TRBV25-1	TRBD2	TRBJ2-1	16	TGTGCCAGCAGTGAATGGGCGGGACTAGCTTACAATGAGCAGTTCTTC	CASSEWAGLAYNEQFF
-	TRBV6-1	-	TRBJ1-3	14	TGTGCCAGCAGTGAAGCGGGCTCTGGAAACACCATATATTTT	CASSEAGSGNTIYF
few	TRBV6-5	-	TRBJ1-2	13	TGTGCCAGCAGCCCGGGCCATACTTATGGCTACACCTTC	CASSPGHTYGYTF
-	TRBV7-2	-	TRBJ2-5	14	TGTGCCAGCAGCTTAACTGGGGGCCAAGAGACCCAGTACTTC	CASSLTGGQETQYF
-	TRBV7-9	-	TRBJ2-4	14	TGTGCCAGCAGCTTAGCGGCAGGCAAAAACATTCAGTACTTC	CASSLAAGKNIQYF
once	TRBV7-9	-	TRBJ2-1	14	TGTGCCAGCAGCTTCCCTCCCCGGGACAAGACGCAGTTCTTC	CASSFPPRDKTQFF
-	TRBV13	-	TRBJ1-3	17	TGTGCCAGCAGCTTAAGTCAAGCAGGTCGCTCTGGAAACACCATATATTTT	CASSLSQAGRSGNTIYF
-	TRBV19	-	TRBJ1-4	15	TGTGCCAGTAGTGAGACATTCGTAACTAATGAAAAACTGTTTTTT	CASSETFVTNEKLFF
-	TRBV7-8	TRBD1	TRBJ2-5	15	TGTGCCAGCAGCTTACGAGAGACAGGGGGCGAGACCCAGTACTTC	CASSLRETGGETQYF
once	TRBV18	-	TRBJ2-5	14	TGTGCCAGCTCACCGGGGATGGGAGTCGAGACCCAGTACTTC	CASSPGMGVETQYF
few	TRBV2	-	TRBJ2-7	11	TGTGCCAGCACCTACACGCTCGAGCAGTACTTC	CASTYTLEQYF
once	TRBV4-1	TRBD1	TRBJ1-2	16	TGCGCCAGCAGCCAAGATCTTCTGACAGGGGACTATGGCTACACCTTC	CASSQDLLTGDYGYTF
-	TRBV9	-	TRBJ2-5	14	TGTGCCAGCAGCGTAGGAGGGAACGCGGAGACCCAGTACTTC	CASSVGGNAETQYF
-	TRBV7-2	-	TRBJ2-7	13	TGTGCCAGCAGCTTTGAGGGGCTGTACGAGCAGTACTTC	CASSFEGLYEQYF
-	TRBV19	-	TRBJ2-1	15	TGTGCCAGTCGGGTGGGTCTAGCGTCTAACAATGAGCAGTTCTTC	CASRVGLASNNEQFF